A single TCR beta chain is shown here with its context. Its antigen is still unknown. Per-base qualities were not stored, and no clone one base away is much larger. Receptor amplification or capture employed the immunoSEQ multiplex PCR assay. TCRdb obtained this table from immuneACCESS and retained in-frame rearrangements with V and J assigned. These tables miss some clones; where compared with another copy, unresolved V genes account for less than half of the shortfall, and the remainder is unexplained. This sample is represented by roughly 40,000 clones; more than 70% of them were singletons. Jointly, the top ten make up under 5% of the sample. The CDR3, from cysteine to phenylalanine, totals 14 residues. Only CDR3 DNA remains: 42 bases, in frame from the first base. Based on the germline V gene (reference sequence), the CDR1 and CDR2 sequences are MNHEY and SMNVEV. Clipping removes 6 bases from V and 4 bases from J, with 8 as the unmatched junction base count.

This sample was taken from a study of T cell changes during pregnancy in multiple sclerosis (dated by TCRdb to between 2018 and 2020). Background on the whole study: Changes in the T cell repertoire over the course of pregnancy were examined in this study in women with multiple sclerosis.

Sequencing was performed on CD8+ T cells from peripheral blood mononuclear cells, taken in the first trimester of pregnancy. The chain links TRBV27 with TRBJ2-5; 7 junctional bases match TRBD2. The receptor's source is a female donor with multiple sclerosis, enrolled in a pregnancy study. The DNA sequence is given as TGTGCCAGCAGGGGGGGAGGGGTCGGAGAGACCCAGTACTTC. This codes for CASRGGGVGETQYF.